The present T cell receptor (beta chain) was sequenced within a study of cytomegalovirus exposure and HLA in healthy donors listed by TCRdb under 2017. Broadly, across the study: An earlier analysis of 550 to 700 of the donors reported 250 to 300 Gb of sequence data and 117 million unique TCR beta sequences from 190 million or so T cells. Roughly 300 gigabases of sequencing data and tens of millions of unique TCR sequences were included in an early release covering around 600 HLA-typed donors. Among the approximately 400 genotyped donors, approximately 77% belonged to the genetic ancestry cluster associated with self-reported Caucasian donors. The study was designed to test whether signatures of past pathogen exposure could be identified by cataloging public T cell receptors. Using immunosequencing, the study profiled T cell repertoires from 666 subjects and related those repertoires to cytomegalovirus serostatus. Along with the roughly 700-subject first cohort, a separate validation cohort of approximately 110 different subjects was used. High-throughput TCR immunosequencing, statistical association of individual TCRs with disease status, and machine learning were combined to predict cytomegalovirus infection status. In a later analysis, previously published TCR beta repertoires from hundreds of donors were re-analyzed and high-resolution HLA genotyping was added so that TCR occurrence patterns could be studied. Rather than drawing on any new phenotypic data, the later analysis identified candidate immune exposures from TCR beta sequences and the way those sequences occurred across donors. An earlier analysis of about 620 of the donors applied high-throughput TCR beta sequencing to assess whether each TCR beta V gene segment acted as functional or pseudogenic. Donor age, sex, ethnicity and CMV serostatus were collected together with the repertoire data. In a later genetic analysis, genome-wide SNP genotypes for about 55% of the roughly 670 donors were used, and that subset was treated as a discovery cohort. All discovery cohort repertoires had been generated on a single sequencing platform. Both class I and class II loci were covered by HLA typing, at four-digit resolution. Typing coverage differed by locus: A, B, C, DRB1 and DQB1 were typed in roughly 620-630 donors, DQA1 in approximately 520, DPA1 in around 580, and DPB1 in 400 to 480. Roughly 5 DR-DQ haplotypes were handled as single units for association and clustering, since linkage in the cohort was strong. Among about 400 genotyped donors of the cohort, an average of approximately 200,000 unique TCR beta nucleotide sequences was sequenced per donor, of which roughly 17% were non-productive. The research as a whole found: A later genetic analysis associated a missense DCLRE1C variant with V-gene and J-gene trimming of TCR beta chains, and an independent cohort replicated the association. In vitro tests confirmed that a few of the cytomegalovirus-associated TCR beta chains recognize cytomegalovirus antigens. According to the authors, the approach could potentially be generalized to other disease states and immunological phenotypes. In a later genetic analysis, fewer N-insertions in productive TCRs were reported among donors in an Asian-associated ancestry cluster than the roughly 700-donor mean. In this cohort, only TCR beta chains were sequenced, and detectable features were limited by the absence of alpha or paired-chain data. In a later analysis, HLA-associated TCR beta chains were found to be more clonally expanded and to have lower generation probabilities than equally common non-associated chains. The earlier analysis of a few hundred of the donors excluded approximately 15 rarely observed V segments, including chromosome 9 orphons, because counts were too low. The study listed 150 to 200 TCR beta chains as associated with cytomegalovirus. Most CMV-associated TCR beta chains appeared to be HLA-restricted in a later analysis, and the HLA associations seemed to be driven largely by CMV exposure. At a false discovery rate of 0.05, a later analysis linked around 17,000 TCR beta sequences to specific HLA alleles. A further reported finding was that TCR beta sequences accurately predicted the HLA-A and HLA-B alleles for most subjects in the first cohort. Immune exposure information for the cohort was limited to CMV serostatus. A later analysis found that TCR association rates varied across HLA loci, with DRB1 alleles showing the most associated TCRs and HLA-C alleles the fewest. The classifier was reported to diagnose cytomegalovirus status with high specificity and sensitivity in both the original and validation cohorts. When HLA alleles, especially DR and DQ, strongly co-occurred, attributing TCR associations to individual alleles was difficult. Because HLA typing was missing for some donors at each locus, association tests included only the typed subset. A cluster of highly shared sequence variants was judged likely to represent a technical artifact of the sequencing pipeline. Correlated functional status among segregating V segments might reflect linkage disequilibrium, but an unknown experimental factor could not be ruled out. Roughly uniform sequencing depth across donors was assumed in presence/absence analyses, although this assumption may not hold. A later analysis reported that several top co-occurrence clusters appeared linked to parvovirus B19, influenza, CMV and Epstein-Barr virus. Broadly in line with IMGT annotations, most TCR beta V segments showed up in productive rearrangements about 90% or about 30% of the time in an earlier analysis of 450 to 750 of the donors. Most TCR sequences were observed very rarely across donors, whereas some public TCRs were present in many individuals. The 87-base-pair reads could not distinguish some IMGT-functional V segments, including TRBV6-2 and TRBV6-3, so those segments were excluded.

Of note for this clone: Its recognized antigen is unknown. The input lacks base qualities; no much larger clone sits a single base away.

The cohort was made up of under 800 healthy bone marrow donors. Cohort members were all nominally healthy when sampled, although unrecorded immune exposures were likely present. The donor tested CMV seropositive and was one of the 289 seropositive cohort members. A peripheral blood sample was collected from each donor, and TCR beta sequencing was performed on peripheral blood mononuclear cells. Genomic DNA extraction from the blood cell samples was performed with the Qiagen DNeasy Blood Extraction Kit. The library was prepared using the immunoSEQ multiplex PCR assay. The multiplex PCR relied on a mix of 60 forward primers for TCR Vbeta segments and 13 reverse primers for TCR Jbeta segments. A multiplex PCR assay on genomic DNA amplified the CDR3 region of rearranged TCR beta genes. The Illumina HiSeq System was used to sequence the amplified TCR beta libraries as 87-base-pair reads. The original pipeline was this. In a later analysis, 77 million or so unique TCR beta chains were counted across the roughly 610 repertoires, and approximately 11 million of these chains were shared by at least two donors. To remove PCR and sequencing errors, raw reads were error-corrected and collapsed into unique sequences using a nearest-neighbor algorithm that merged closely related sequences. To assign V, D and J gene segments, CDR3 sequences were aligned to IMGT reference sequences. For a sequence to be retained, at least a six-nucleotide match to both a V gene segment and a J gene segment was required. Rearrangements were called productive when the CDR3 lacked stop codons and stayed in frame with V and J; all others were non-productive. CDR3 was defined by IMGT convention, running from the second conserved V-encoded cysteine to the conserved J-encoded phenylalanine. The earlier analysis of 500 to 750 of the donors excluded any sequence lacking an unambiguous match to a single V gene segment. An earlier analysis of 587 of the donors called V segments functional above 56.7% productive rearrangements and segregating when the between-donor standard deviation exceeded 5%. A statistical classification framework was developed to diagnose cytomegalovirus status using the catalog of TCR beta chain sequences. In a later analysis, TCR nucleotide sequences were compared against IMGT/GENE-DB human TR gene sequences so that V and J genes could be assigned. A later analysis assigned CDR3 sequences and most-parsimonious VDJ recombination scenarios with the TCRdist pipeline. In a later analysis, every TCR beta chain was defined by the combination of its CDR3 amino acid sequence and its V-gene family, and reads without a unique V-gene family were dropped. In a later analysis, fewer than 650 highly shared, low-generation-probability nucleotide sequences were removed to address suspected cross-contamination and a sequencing artifact. In a later analysis, a clonal expansion index was calculated for each public chain from normalized within-repertoire ranks of inferred template counts. In a later analysis, generation probabilities were computed using a VDJ recombination model fitted to out-of-frame rearrangements, and the results were checked against IGoR. A later analysis scored TCR-TCR, TCR-HLA and TCR-CMV co-occurrence with hypergeometric tests, applying a repertoire-size bias correction to TCR pairs. In a later analysis, false discovery rates were estimated by permuting HLA or CMV assignments 20 times. In a later analysis, co-occurring TCRs were grouped using DBSCAN, and TCRdist sequence similarity was added for clustering within HLA-allele-positive subsets. Repertoires with fewer than 30,000 or more than 120,000 public chains were left out of co-occurrence clustering, as were five repertoires with anomalous nucleotide sharing. What TCRdb holds here is the immuneACCESS table cut down to in-frame rearrangements. Part of the clones is not present; checked against another copy, under half of the missing clones reflect an unresolved V gene, and the others are unexplained. V and J calls and clone size are given by that table; D and trimming were obtained from the DNA. The sample table lists some 100,000 clones, 70% to 75% of them with a count of one. The ten largest clones add up to around 15% of the sample.

A distance of 16 bases separates the germline ends of V and J, which lose 0 bases and 7 bases respectively. Sequences SGHKS (CDR1) and YYEKEE (CDR2) are obtained from the germline V gene (reference sequence). From its cysteine to its phenylalanine, the CDR3 spans 15 amino acids. Left in the record is the CDR3 DNA by itself, 45 bases read in frame from the first base. The clonotype comes from a young woman in good health and CMV-seropositive. Source material: PBMCs. The chain employs TRBV5-5 and TRBJ1-1; the D gene is perhaps TRBD1, from 6 matching bases. The CDR3 loop reads CASSLGTGGVGEAFF. The nucleotides are TGTGCCAGCAGCTTGGGGACGGGGGGCGTCGGTGAAGCTTTCTTT.